This record covers a single T cell receptor (beta chain). Antigen unknown. This sample stems from a study of shared clonotypes between healthy human individuals. Study results and limitations: Depth was large, yet rarefaction showed that sorted-subset sequencing was incomplete.

Sequencing used immunoSEQ multiplex PCR; TCRdb keeps in-frame clones, though not all of them. Of 1,500,000 or so clones in the sample, roughly 96% were seen once. Study donors comprised healthy, HIV-negative adults devoid of recent acute infection or vaccination. The germline CDR1 and CDR2 sequences are SEHNR and FQNEAQ (reference sequence). CDR3 length equals 14 residues. V dropped 5 bases and J dropped 0; count of bases not matched to a gene: 2. The origin of this receptor is a man aged 25 to 45 in good health. The chain recombines TRBV7-9 with TRBJ2-3; 7 positions agree with TRBD1. Sequenced input: naive CD4+ T cells sorted from blood. The subset: CD45RA+ positively selected. DNA of the CDR3: TGTGCCAGCAGCGTGGGACAGAGCACAGATACGCAGTATTTT. It encodes CASSVGQSTDTQYF.